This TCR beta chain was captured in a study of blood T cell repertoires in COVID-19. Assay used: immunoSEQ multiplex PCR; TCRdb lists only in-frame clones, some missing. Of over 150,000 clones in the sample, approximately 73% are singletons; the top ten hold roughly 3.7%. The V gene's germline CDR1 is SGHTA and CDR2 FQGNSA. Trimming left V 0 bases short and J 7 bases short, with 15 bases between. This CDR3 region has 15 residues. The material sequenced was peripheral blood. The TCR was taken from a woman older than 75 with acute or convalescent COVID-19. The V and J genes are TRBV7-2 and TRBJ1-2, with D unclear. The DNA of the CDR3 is TGTGCCAGCAGCTTAGCCCTGAGAGGAGGTCCTGGCTACACCTTC. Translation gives CASSLALRGGPGYTF. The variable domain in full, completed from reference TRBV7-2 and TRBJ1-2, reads GAGVSQSPSNKVTEKGKDVELRCDPISGHTALYWYRQSLGQGLEFLIYFQGNSAPDKSGLPSDRFSAERTGGSVSTLTIQRTQQEDSAVYLCASSLALRGGPGYTFGSGTRLTVV.